This TCR beta chain appears in the sequencing data of a study of T cell repertoires in cytomegalovirus infection. Study background: It can be stated that public TCR beta signatures indicated CMV infection as well as a matching HLA type.

TCRdb fed the reads into MiXCR, producing one record per CDR3 protein. The table lists around 280,000 distinct CDR3 sequences, approximately 13% of them singletons, with around 8.8% in the top ten. This clonotype was seen many times. No antigen is known for it. V trimming: 1 base; J trimming: 3 bases; junction bases outside the gene matches: 2. CDR3 length: 14 amino acids. Germline values: CDR1 SGHTA, CDR2 FQGNSA. Regarding the study as a whole: HLA-C-restricted CMV-specific TCR beta clonotypes were dominant in the ex vivo response. Cumulated frequencies of public TCR beta families served to identify carriers of CMV plus the relevant HLA.

This clonotype was sampled from a human donor in good health (CMV status not recorded). Some clones in this sample may be carry-over from other donors' samples. Source material: PBMCs. The chain has TRBV7-2 and TRBJ2-7; 8 bases align to TRBD1. Here the CDR3 DNA reads TGTGCCAGCAGCTTAGTGACAGGGGACTACGAGCAGTACTTC. This sequence encodes CASSLVTGDYEQYF.